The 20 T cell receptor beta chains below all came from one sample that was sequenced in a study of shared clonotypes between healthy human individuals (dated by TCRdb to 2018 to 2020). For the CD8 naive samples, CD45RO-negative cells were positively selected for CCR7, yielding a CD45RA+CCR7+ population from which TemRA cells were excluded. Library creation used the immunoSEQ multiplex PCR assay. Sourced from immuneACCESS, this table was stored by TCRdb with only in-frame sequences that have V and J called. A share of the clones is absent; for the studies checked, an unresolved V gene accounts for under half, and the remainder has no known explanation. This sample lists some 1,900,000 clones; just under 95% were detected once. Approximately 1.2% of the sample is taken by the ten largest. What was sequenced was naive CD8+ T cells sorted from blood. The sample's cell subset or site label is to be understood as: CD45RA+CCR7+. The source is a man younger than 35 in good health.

CDR3 DNA: TGTGCCAGCAGCCAGGGACCGGAGAGCTCCTACGAGCAGTACTTC. This codes for CASSQGPESSYEQYF. The chain has TRBV7-8 and TRBJ2-7; D possibly matches TRBD1 or TRBD2 (5 bases each). From germline, CDR1 is SGHVS and CDR2 FQNEAQ. The CDR3 runs to 15 residues. V gave up 5 bases and J gave up 0 bases, with 14 bases separating them. The full variable domain, its missing parts supplied by reference TRBV7-8 and TRBJ2-7, is GAGVSQSPRYKVAKRGQDVALRCDPISGHVSLFWYQQALGQGPEFLTYFQNEAQLDKSGLPSDRFFAERPEGSVSTLKIQRTQQEDSAVYLCASSQGPESSYEQYFGPGTRLTVT.

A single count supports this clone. The DNA of the CDR3 is TGTGCCAGCAGCCAGGGCATAAACACAGATACGCAGTATTTT. This sequence encodes CASSQGINTDTQYF. This sequence joins TRBV27 and TRBJ2-3; TRBD1 might be the D (5 bases). Trimming took 6 bases from V and 2 from J, leaving 12 bases between them. Germline CDR1 MNHEY, CDR2 SMNVEV (reference sequence). The CDR3 contains 14 residues.

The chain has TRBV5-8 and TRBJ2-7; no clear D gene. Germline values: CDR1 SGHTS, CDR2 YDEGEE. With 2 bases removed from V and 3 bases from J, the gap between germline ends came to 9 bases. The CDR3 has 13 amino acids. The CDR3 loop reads CASSFFTDYEQYF. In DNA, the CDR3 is TGTGCCAGCAGCTTTTTTACAGACTACGAGCAGTACTTC.

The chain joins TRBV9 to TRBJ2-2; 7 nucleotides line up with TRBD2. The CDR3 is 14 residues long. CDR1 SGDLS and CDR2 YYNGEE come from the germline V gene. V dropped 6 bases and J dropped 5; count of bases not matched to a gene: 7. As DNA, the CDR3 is TGTGCCAGCAACCGCGGGAGTATAACCGGGGAGCTGTTTTTT. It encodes CASNRGSITGELFF.

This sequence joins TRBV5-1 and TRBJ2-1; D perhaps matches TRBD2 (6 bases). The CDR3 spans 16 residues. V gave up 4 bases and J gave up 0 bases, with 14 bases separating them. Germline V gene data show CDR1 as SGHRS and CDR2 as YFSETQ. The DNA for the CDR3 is TGCGCCAGCAGCGGGCCCGGAGGGGACTCCTACAATGAGCAGTTCTTC. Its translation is CASSGPGGDSYNEQFF. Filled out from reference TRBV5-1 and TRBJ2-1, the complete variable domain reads KAGVTQTPRYLIKTRGQQVTLSCSPISGHRSVSWYQQTPGQGLQFLFEYFSETQRNKGNFPGRFSGRQFSNSRSEMNVSTLELGDSALYLCASSGPGGDSYNEQFFGPGTRLTVL.

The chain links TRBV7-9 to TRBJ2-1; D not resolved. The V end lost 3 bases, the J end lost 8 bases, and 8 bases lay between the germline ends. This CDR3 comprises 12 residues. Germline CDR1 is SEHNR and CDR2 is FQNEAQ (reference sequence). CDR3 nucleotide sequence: TGTGCCAGCAGCTTGTCTATCGATGAGCAGTTCTTC. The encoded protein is CASSLSIDEQFF.

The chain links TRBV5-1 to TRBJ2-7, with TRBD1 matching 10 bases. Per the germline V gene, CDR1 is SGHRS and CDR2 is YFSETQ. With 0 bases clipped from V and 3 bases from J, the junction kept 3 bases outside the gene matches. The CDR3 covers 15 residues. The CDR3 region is CASSLAWTGGYEQYF. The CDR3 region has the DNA TGCGCCAGCAGCTTGGCCTGGACAGGGGGCTACGAGCAGTACTTC.

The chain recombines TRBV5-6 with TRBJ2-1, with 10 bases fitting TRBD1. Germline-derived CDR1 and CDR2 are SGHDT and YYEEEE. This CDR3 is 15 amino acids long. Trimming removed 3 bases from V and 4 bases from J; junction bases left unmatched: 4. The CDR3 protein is CASSWGQGLYNEQFF. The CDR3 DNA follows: TGTGCCAGCAGCTGGGGACAGGGGTTGTACAATGAGCAGTTCTTC.

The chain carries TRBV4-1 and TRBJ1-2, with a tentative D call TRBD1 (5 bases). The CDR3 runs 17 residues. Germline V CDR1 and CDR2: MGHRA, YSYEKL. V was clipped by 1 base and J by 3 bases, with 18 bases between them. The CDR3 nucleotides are TGCGCCAGCAGCCAAGCCAATTTAGTCGGCAGGGACTATGGCTACACCTTC. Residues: CASSQANLVGRDYGYTF.

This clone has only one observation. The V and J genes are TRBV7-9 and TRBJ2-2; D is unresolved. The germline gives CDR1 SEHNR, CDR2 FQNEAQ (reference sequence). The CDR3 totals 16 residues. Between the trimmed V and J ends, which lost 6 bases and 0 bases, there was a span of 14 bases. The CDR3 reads CASSHIGLPNTGELFF. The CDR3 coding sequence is TGTGCCAGCAGTCATATCGGTCTCCCGAACACCGGGGAGCTGTTTTTT.

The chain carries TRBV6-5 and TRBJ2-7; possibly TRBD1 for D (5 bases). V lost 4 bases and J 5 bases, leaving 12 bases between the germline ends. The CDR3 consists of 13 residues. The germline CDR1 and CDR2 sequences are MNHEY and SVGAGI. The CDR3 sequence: CASSFTGSHEQYF. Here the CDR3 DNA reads TGTGCCAGCAGTTTCACAGGTTCCCACGAGCAGTACTTC.

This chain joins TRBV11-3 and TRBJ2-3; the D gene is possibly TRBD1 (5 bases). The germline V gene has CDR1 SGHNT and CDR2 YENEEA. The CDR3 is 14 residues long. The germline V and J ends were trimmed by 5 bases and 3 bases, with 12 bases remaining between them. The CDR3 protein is CASSPTVLTDTQYF. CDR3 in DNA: TGTGCCAGCAGCCCGACAGTTTTAACAGATACGCAGTATTTT.

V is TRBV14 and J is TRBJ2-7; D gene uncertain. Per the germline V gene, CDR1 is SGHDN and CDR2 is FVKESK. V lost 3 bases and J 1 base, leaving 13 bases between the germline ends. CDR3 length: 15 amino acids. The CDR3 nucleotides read TGTGCCAGCAGCCACCAACTGGGCACTTCCTACGAGCAGTACTTC. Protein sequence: CASSHQLGTSYEQYF.

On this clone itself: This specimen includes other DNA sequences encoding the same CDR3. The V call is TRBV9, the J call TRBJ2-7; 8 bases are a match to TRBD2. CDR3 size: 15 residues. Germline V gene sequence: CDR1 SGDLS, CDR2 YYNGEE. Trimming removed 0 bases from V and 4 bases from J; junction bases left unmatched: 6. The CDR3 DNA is TGTGCCAGCAGCGTAGGACCAGGACTAGCTTACGAGCAGTACTTC. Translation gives CASSVGPGLAYEQYF.

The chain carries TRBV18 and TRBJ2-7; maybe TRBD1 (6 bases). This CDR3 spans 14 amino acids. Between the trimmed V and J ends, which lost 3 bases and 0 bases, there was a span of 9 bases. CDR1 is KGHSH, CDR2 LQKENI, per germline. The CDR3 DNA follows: TGTGCCAGCTCACCGATGACAGGCTCCTACGAGCAGTACTTC. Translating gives CASSPMTGSYEQYF.

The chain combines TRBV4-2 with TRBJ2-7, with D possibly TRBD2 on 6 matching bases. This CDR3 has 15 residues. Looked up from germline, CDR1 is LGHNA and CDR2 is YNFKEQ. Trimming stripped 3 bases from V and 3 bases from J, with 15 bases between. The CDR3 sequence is CASSHPGGAVYEQYF. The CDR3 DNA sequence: TGTGCCAGCAGCCACCCCGGGGGAGCGGTCTACGAGCAGTACTTC.

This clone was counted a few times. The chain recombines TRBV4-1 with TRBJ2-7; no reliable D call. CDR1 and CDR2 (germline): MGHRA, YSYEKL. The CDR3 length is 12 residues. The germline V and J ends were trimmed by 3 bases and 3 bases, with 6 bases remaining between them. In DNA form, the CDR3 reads TGCGCCAGCAGCCACCCCGGCTACGAGCAGTACTTC. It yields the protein CASSHPGYEQYF.

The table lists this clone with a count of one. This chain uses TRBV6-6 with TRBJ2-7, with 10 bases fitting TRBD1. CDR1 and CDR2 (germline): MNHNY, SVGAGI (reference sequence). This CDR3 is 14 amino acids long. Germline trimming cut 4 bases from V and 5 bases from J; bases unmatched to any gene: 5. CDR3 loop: CASSSGQGDDEQYF. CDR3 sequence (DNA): TGTGCCAGCAGTTCCGGACAGGGGGACGACGAGCAGTACTTC.

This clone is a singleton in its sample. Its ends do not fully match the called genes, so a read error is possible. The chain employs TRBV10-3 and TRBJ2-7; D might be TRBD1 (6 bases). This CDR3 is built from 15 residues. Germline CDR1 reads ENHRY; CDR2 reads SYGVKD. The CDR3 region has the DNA TGTGCCATCAGTGAGTCGATAGGGTGGGGACAAGAAAACGTCTTC. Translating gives CAISESIGWGQENVF.

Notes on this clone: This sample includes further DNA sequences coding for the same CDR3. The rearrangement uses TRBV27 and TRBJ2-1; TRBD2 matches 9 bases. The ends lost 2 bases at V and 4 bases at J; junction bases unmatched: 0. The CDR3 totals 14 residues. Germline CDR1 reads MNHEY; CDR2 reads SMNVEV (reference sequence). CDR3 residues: CASSLAGGYNEQFF. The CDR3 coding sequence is TGTGCCAGCAGTTTAGCGGGAGGGTACAATGAGCAGTTCTTC.